This passage covers 27 T cell receptor beta chains from one sample sequenced in a study of blood T cells in healthy people across ages. The second PCR ran roughly 6 to 11 cycles with a sample-barcoded 5' primer and J-beta primers. One entry per CDR3 protein, called by TCRdb with MiXCR from the 5' RACE reads. The sample consists of some 1.7 million distinct CDR3 sequences, roughly 27% of them appearing once. The sequencing input was blood. These receptors were collected from a woman under 40 in good health.

This clonotype appeared once. The rearrangement uses TRBV5-1 and TRBJ2-1, with TRBD2 matching over 11 bases. With V trimmed by 4 bases and J by 3 bases, 6 bases remained unmatched. The CDR3 totals 16 residues. Germline V gene lookup returns CDR1 SGHRS and CDR2 YFSETQ. The CDR3 DNA is TGCGCCAGCAGCCCATTAGCGGGGGGGCACTACAATGAGCAGTTCTTC. Protein: CASSPLAGGHYNEQFF. Using reference TRBV5-1 and TRBJ2-1 for the parts outside the CDR3, the full variable domain is KAGVTQTPRYLIKTRGQQVTLSCSPISGHRSVSWYQQTPGQGLQFLFEYFSETQRNKGNFPGRFSGRQFSNSRSEMNVSTLELGDSALYLCASSPLAGGHYNEQFFGPGTRLTVL.

This clonotype was detected only a few times. The chain is built from TRBV9 and TRBJ2-1; tentative D call: TRBD2 (5 bases). Germline V gives CDR1 SGDLS, CDR2 YYNGEE. Deletions cut 4 bases from V and 6 bases from J, with 11 bases between. This CDR3 has 13 residues. The CDR3 DNA reads as TGTGCCAGCAGCACCGGACTTTTCAATGAGCAGTTCTTC. This codes for CASSTGLFNEQFF.

The chain recombines TRBV7-3 with TRBJ2-3; a possible D gene is TRBD2 (6 bases). The germline gives CDR1 SGHTA, CDR2 FQGTGA. Trimming removed 5 bases from V and 3 bases from J, with 27 bases in between. The CDR3 runs to 19 residues. The CDR3 spells CASSLNPPGTLGWTDTQYF. The DNA of the CDR3 is TGTGCCAGCAGCCTTAATCCACCGGGGACTTTGGGTTGGACAGATACGCAGTATTTT.

The V and J genes are TRBV11-2 and TRBJ2-1, with 9 bases identical to TRBD2. CDR3 length: 16 amino acids. The germline V gene has CDR1 SGHAT and CDR2 FQNNGV. The V and J ends lost 1 base and 10 bases, in that order; junction bases with no gene match: 11. CDR3 sequence: CASSLVSGGGAGEQFF. The CDR3 DNA reads as TGTGCCAGCAGCTTAGTTTCTGGCGGGGGGGCCGGCGAGCAGTTCTTC. Using reference TRBV11-2 and TRBJ2-1 for the parts outside the CDR3, the full variable domain is EAGVAQSPRYKIIEKRQSVAFWCNPISGHATLYWYQQILGQGPKLLIQFQNNGVVDDSQLPKDRFSAERLKGVDSTLKIQPAKLEDSAVYLCASSLVSGGGAGEQFFGPGTRLTVL.

As to this clonotype: A much larger clonotype is one base distant, so this may be a read error. The chain links TRBV6-5 to TRBJ2-5; 8 bases match TRBD2. The J segment lost 11 bases and the V segment lost 0 bases, leaving 8 bases of the junction unmatched. The CDR3 consists of 14 residues. The germline V gene has CDR1 MNHEY and CDR2 SVGAGI. The CDR3 is CASSYSPTEREQYF. The CDR3 DNA follows: TGTGCCAGCAGTTACTCTCCTACGGAGCGGGAGCAGTACTTC.

The chain is built from TRBV10-3 and TRBJ2-3; TRBD1 matches at 9 bases. Germline-derived CDR1 and CDR2 are ENHRY and SYGVKD. The V gene end was trimmed by 6 bases and the J gene end by 2 bases; junction bases not matched to a gene: 3. The CDR3 runs 14 residues. The CDR3 here is CAIRGDRDTDTQYF. The CDR3 DNA reads TGTGCCATCAGGGGGGACAGGGACACAGATACGCAGTATTTT.

The chain employs TRBV20-1 and TRBJ1-5, with D unresolved. Germline CDR1 and CDR2: DFQATT and SNEGSKA (reference sequence). Trimming took 6 bases from V and 0 from J, leaving 21 bases between them. This CDR3 has 17 residues. The CDR3, as DNA: TGCAGTGCCATGTATCGACAAGGTAGTTTTAGCAATCAGCCCCAGCATTTT. Translating it yields CSAMYRQGSFSNQPQHF.

J is TRBJ2-7 and V is TRBV6-6; TRBD2 might be the D (5 bases). The germline V gene encodes CDR1 MNHNY and CDR2 SVGAGI (reference sequence). V was pared by 4 bases and J by 5 bases, with 21 bases between. This CDR3 comprises 16 residues. The CDR3: CASSSSRSGMSDEQYF. Here the CDR3 DNA reads TGTGCCAGCAGTTCCTCTCGATCCGGGATGAGCGACGAGCAGTACTTC.

There are a few counts of this clonotype. The V call is TRBV9, the J call TRBJ2-3; 8 positions match TRBD2. Germline CDR1 SGDLS, CDR2 YYNGEE. This CDR3 has 16 amino acids. J gave up 4 bases and V 0 bases, and 7 bases lay outside the gene matches. The CDR3 bases are TGTGCCAGCAGCGTAGTAAGCGGGAGTTCCCCAGATACGCAGTATTTT. Its translation: CASSVVSGSSPDTQYF.

The CDR3 DNA sequence: TGTGCCAGCAGCTTGACTAGCGGGAGGGTGCGGGAGACCCAGTACTTC. This sequence encodes CASSLTSGRVRETQYF. This chain connects TRBV7-2 to TRBJ2-5; 14 bases align to TRBD2. Germline CDR1 and CDR2: SGHTA and FQGNSA. The CDR3 extends over 16 amino acids. V was pared by 3 bases and J by 5 bases, with 5 bases of the junction left unmatched.

V usage is TRBV7-9 and J usage is TRBJ2-1; D remains ambiguous. The CDR3 covers 15 residues. CDR1 is SEHNR, CDR2 FQNEAQ, per germline (reference sequence). Trimming removed 7 bases at V and 6 bases at J, with 19 bases between. In DNA form, the CDR3 reads TGTGCCAGCACCCGGACCAGTATTGTCTCCAATGAGCAGTTCTTC. This encodes CASTRTSIVSNEQFF.

A word on this clonotype: This may be a read error: a much more frequent sequence differs by one nucleotide. V usage is TRBV7-2 and J usage is TRBJ2-5, with a weak D call TRBD2 (6 bases). Germline CDR1 reads SGHTA; CDR2 reads FQGNSA. The CDR3 totals 11 residues. The CDR3 sequence is CASSPGVTRYF. The CDR3, as DNA: TGTGCCAGCAGCCCGGGGGTAACCCGGTACTTC.

The chain carries TRBV20-1 and TRBJ1-4, with D possibly TRBD1 on 5 matching bases. Germline CDR1 DFQATT, CDR2 SNEGSKA (reference sequence). This CDR3 region has 15 residues. The V and J ends lost 1 base and 5 bases respectively, with 14 bases between them. The CDR3 bases are TGCAGTGCTAGAGTCCCCGGGCGGGGGAATGAAAAACTGTTTTTT. Its translation: CSARVPGRGNEKLFF.

The V and J genes are TRBV2 and TRBJ2-6; D is unclear. V lost 7 bases, J lost 0 bases, and 10 bases lay in between. The CDR3 totals 15 residues. Germline values: CDR1 SNHLY, CDR2 FYNNEI. Here the CDR3 reads CASTSRSSGANVLTF. CDR3 in DNA: TGTGCCAGCACCTCCCGGTCCTCTGGGGCCAACGTCCTGACTTTC.

This chain links TRBV11-2 with TRBJ2-1, with 7 bases matching TRBD1. The end of the DNA fits TRBJ2-7 better, so the J call may be wrong. The CDR3 spans 16 residues. Germline values: CDR1 SGHAT, CDR2 FQNNGV. Here the CDR3 reads CASSSDRQGPYNEQYF. As DNA, the CDR3 is TGTGCCAGCAGCTCGGATAGACAGGGCCCCTACAATGAGCAGTACTTC.

Only a few counts were recorded for this clonotype. V gene TRBV7-9 combines with J gene TRBJ1-1, with D possibly being TRBD1 (5 bases). Germline V lookup: CDR1 SEHNR, CDR2 FQNEAQ (reference sequence). This CDR3 is built from 13 residues. The germline V and J ends were trimmed by 3 bases and 11 bases, with 16 bases remaining between them. The CDR3 loop reads CASSFRGTKAAFF. CDR3 sequence (DNA): TGTGCCAGCAGCTTCCGAGGGACCAAGGCTGCTTTCTTT.

This clonotype has just a few counts. V and J are TRBV12-3 or TRBV12-4 and TRBJ2-1, with 9 bases lining up with TRBD1. V lost 1 base and J lost 12; bases outside the gene matches: 16. The CDR3 runs to 17 residues. The CDR3 region is CASSLEGGQGNLGGQFF. Here the CDR3 DNA reads TGTGCCAGCAGTTTAGAGGGGGGACAGGGAAACTTGGGGGGGCAGTTCTTC.

The chain couples TRBV10-2 to TRBJ1-2; perhaps TRBD1 as D (6 bases). This CDR3 is built from 14 residues. The V gene lost 4 bases and the J gene lost 4 bases, with 13 bases spanning the gap. Germline V gene lookup returns CDR1 WSHSY and CDR2 SAAADI. The CDR3 region is CASSGTEPSYGYTF. The CDR3 DNA reads TGCGCCAGCAGTGGGACAGAACCAAGCTATGGCTACACCTTC.

Ten or more counts support this clonotype. The gene calls are TRBV12-3 or TRBV12-4 and TRBJ2-5, with D possibly matching TRBD1 (6 bases). CDR3 length: 13 amino acids. V was clipped by 6 bases and J by 5 bases, with 13 bases between them. As DNA, the CDR3 is TGTGCCAGCAGCTACCGGGACATGGAGACCCAGTACTTC. Its translation: CASSYRDMETQYF.

This clonotype was seen at least ten times. Relative to the germline gene, one junction end is altered; a read error may explain this. The J gene is TRBJ2-5, the V gene TRBV5-1; D unresolved. Germline assignment: CDR1 SGHRS and CDR2 YFSETQ. The CDR3 covers 13 residues. This chain's CDR3 is CASSLESRETQYF. DNA for the CDR3: TGTGCCAGCAGTTTAGAGTCTCGGGAGACCCAGTACTTC.

The table lists this clonotype with many counts. The chain carries TRBV10-3 and TRBJ2-3; 8 bases fit TRBD2. This CDR3 region has 13 residues. Germline assignment: CDR1 ENHRY and CDR2 SYGVKD. The V and J ends lost 10 bases and 3 bases, in that order; junction bases with no gene match: 6. CDR3 coding DNA: TGTGCCACCCAGCGGGAGCCAACAGATACGCAGTATTTT. It translates to CATQREPTDTQYF.

This chain uses TRBV5-5 with TRBJ2-7; 8 bases fit TRBD2. Per germline, CDR1 SGHKS and CDR2 YYEKEE (reference sequence). J was trimmed by 6 bases and V by 3 bases; bases with no gene match: 5. The CDR3 loop spans 13 amino acids. CDR3 nucleotides: TGTGCCAGCAGCTCCTGGACTAGCTTCGAGCAGTACTTC. Amino acid sequence: CASSSWTSFEQYF.

This clonotype came up many times. In DNA, the CDR3 is TGTGCCAGCGAAAAGACAGGGAAACTGTTTTTT. Its translation is CASEKTGKLFF. The chain links TRBV6-6 to TRBJ1-4; 7 positions agree with TRBD1. The CDR3 sequence is 11 residues long. Germline CDR1 and CDR2: MNHNY and SVGAGI (reference sequence). Trimming removed 8 bases from V and 11 bases from J; junction bases left unmatched: 5.

At least ten counts were recorded for this clonotype. An end of the junction differs from the germline gene, which may be a read error. The J gene is TRBJ2-6, the V gene TRBV3-1; no definite D call. The germline gives CDR1 LGHDT, CDR2 YNNKEL (reference sequence). The CDR3 length is 15 residues. CDR3 residues: CASSQVSPGANVLTF. The DNA of the CDR3 is TGCGCCAGCAGCCAAGTGAGTCCTGGGGCCAACGTCCTGACTTTC.

Of note for this clonotype: A single base separates this from a much larger clone, so it may be a read error. This chain links TRBV5-6 with TRBJ2-5; 8 bases align to TRBD2. The CDR3 contains 15 residues. Germline V gives CDR1 SGHDT, CDR2 YYEEEE. After removal of 5 bases from V and 2 bases from J, the junction contained 8 bases not matched to a gene. The CDR3 coding sequence is TGTGCCAGCAGATTTAGCGGGACGCCGCAAGAGACCCAGTACTTC. Its translation: CASRFSGTPQETQYF.

J is TRBJ2-1 and V is TRBV2; 10 bases line up with TRBD2. This CDR3 is 15 amino acids long. Per germline, CDR1 SNHLY and CDR2 FYNNEI. J was trimmed by 6 bases and V by 6 bases; bases with no gene match: 8. CDR3 amino acids: CASSLSGGEPNEQFF. The CDR3 coding sequence is TGTGCCAGCAGCCTGAGCGGGGGGGAACCCAATGAGCAGTTCTTC.

In this sample, this clonotype turned up a few times. The chain employs TRBV12-3 or TRBV12-4 and TRBJ2-7, with D unresolved. V was shortened by 6 bases and J by 4 bases, with 19 bases between the two germline ends. The CDR3 runs to 15 residues. CDR3 loop: CASSPIPRLGYEQYF. CDR3 coding DNA: TGTGCCAGCAGCCCGATCCCCCGGTTAGGTTACGAGCAGTACTTC.